This T cell receptor beta chain was identified during a study of T cells after yellow fever vaccination (dated by TCRdb to between 2018 and 2021). Turning to the overall study: Libraries from fractions with low cell numbers were prepared with the SMART-Seq v4 Ultra Low Input RNA kit. To track T-cell clones before and after primary and booster YFV17D yellow fever vaccination, bulk TCR alpha and beta repertoires were sequenced longitudinally. Two healthy male donors made up the cohort, one aged 18 to 30 years and the other aged 30 to 40 years. Blood was collected at multiple timepoints before and after primary and secondary immunization, and bulk PBMC replicates and cell subsets were isolated. Study-wide conclusions, independent of this receptor: The study included only two donors, which limits how far the findings can be generalized. A small fraction of clonotypes showed up in both the CD4 and CD8 compartments, probably as a result of convergent recombination. After the booster, most clones that had expanded after primary vaccination were detected again (around 95% of CD4 and 88% of CD8), suggesting broad maintenance of memory. Computational filtering was needed because FACS-sorted repertoires could contain abundant contaminating clonotypes from the bulk population. The secondary T-cell response was weaker than the primary response but faster, peaking on day 5 instead of day 15.

The run used an Illumina NovaSeq 6000. TCR cDNA was made using 5'RACE template switching, a step that added a universal primer site and unique molecular identifiers. cDNA synthesis was primed from both the TCR alpha and TCR beta constant segments. Libraries were amplified in two PCR steps, with sample barcodes and sequencing adapters added in the second step. Libraries were sequenced on Illumina HiSeq 2500 (2x100 bp) or NovaSeq (2x150 bp). Turning to the authors' computational methods: MIGEC was used to demultiplex reads and collapse the reads into UMI consensus sequences, and MiXCR was used for V(D)J alignment. Vaccine-responding clonotypes were identified with edgeR using replicate PBMC samples, with FDR below 0.01 and a log2 fold change above 5 up to day 15 being required. Bulk clonotypes were assigned CD4 or CD8 identity according to which sequenced CD4 or CD8 repertoire held them at higher abundance. The public reads were reprocessed in TCRdb via fastp at Q25 and MiXCR, keeping in-frame beta chains. All rows with the same CDR3 protein become a single entry with the most common DNA and genes. The V and J calls, along with clone size, are taken from TCRdb and not from the paper's own processing. For this sample the table gives under 400,000 distinct CDR3 sequences, of which around 13% were detected only once. In total, the top ten clones hold roughly 3.1% of the sample.

Unmatched junction bases come to 10, with V trimmed by 1 base and J by 7 bases. The cysteine opens and the phenylalanine closes a CDR3 of 16 amino acids. Kept here is only the CDR3 DNA, which spans 48 bases and is read in frame from base 1. The germline V gene yields SGHTA for CDR1 and FQGTGA for CDR2. The meaning of the sample's treatment or condition label: live attenuated yellow fever vaccine strain. PBMCs were isolated from peripheral blood using a standard Ficoll-Paque protocol. Dynabeads CD4 and CD8 positive selection kits were used to isolate CD4 and CD8 T-cell fractions. TriZol was used to extract RNA from bulk PBMCs, CD4 and CD8 fractions, and dextramer-positive and dextramer-negative fractions. As for this clonotype: The clone's antigen remains unknown. No base qualities exist here, and no much larger clone lies one base off it.

The sequence derives from a man between 18 and 29 years old who received the YFV17D yellow fever vaccine. Rearrangement joined TRBV7-3 to TRBJ1-2; a stretch of 9 junction bases matches TRBD1. Source: CD4+ T cells sorted from PBMCs, taken 15 days after the yellow fever booster vaccination. The DNA is TGTGCCAGCAGCTTAAAACCGGGACAGGGCCCCTCTGGCTACACCTTC. This codes for CASSLKPGQGPSGYTF.